This T cell receptor (beta chain) derives from a study of shared clonotypes between healthy human individuals. The length of the CDR3 is 16 residues. Trimming cost V 6 bases and J 3 bases; bases outside gene matches: 8. Looked up from germline, CDR1 is MDHEN and CDR2 is SYDVKM. Study outcomes and limitations: Across subsets, estimated richness was generally greater for naive than for memory populations. The sole specimen, blood, was sampled, and tissue repertoires likely differ.

The data were produced by immunoSEQ multiplex PCR, yet TCRdb's version contains in-frame clones alone and is incomplete. The sample records 1 million to 1.3 million clones, 70% to 80% being singletons. A remark on this clone: Its matching antigen is unknown.

The chain couples TRBV28 to TRBJ2-3; 11 bases map to TRBD2. Material for sequencing was memory CD4+ T cells from PBMCs. Described subset: CD45RA-negative fraction. The receptor's source is a man between 18 and 35 years old in good health. Some clones in this sample may be carry-over from other donors' samples. Here the CDR3 DNA reads TGTGCCAGCAGCCCCAGGGGACTAGCGGTAACAGATACGCAGTATTTT. As protein: CASSPRGLAVTDTQYF.